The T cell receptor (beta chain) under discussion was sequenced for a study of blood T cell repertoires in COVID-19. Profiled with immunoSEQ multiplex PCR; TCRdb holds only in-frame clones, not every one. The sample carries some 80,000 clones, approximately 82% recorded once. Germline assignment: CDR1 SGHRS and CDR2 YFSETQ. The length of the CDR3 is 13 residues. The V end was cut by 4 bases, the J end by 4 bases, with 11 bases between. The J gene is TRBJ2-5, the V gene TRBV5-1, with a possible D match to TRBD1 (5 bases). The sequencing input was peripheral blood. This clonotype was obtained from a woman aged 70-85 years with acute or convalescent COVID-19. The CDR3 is CASSNQGGETQYF. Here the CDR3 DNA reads TGCGCCAGCAGCAACCAGGGCGGAGAGACCCAGTACTTC.